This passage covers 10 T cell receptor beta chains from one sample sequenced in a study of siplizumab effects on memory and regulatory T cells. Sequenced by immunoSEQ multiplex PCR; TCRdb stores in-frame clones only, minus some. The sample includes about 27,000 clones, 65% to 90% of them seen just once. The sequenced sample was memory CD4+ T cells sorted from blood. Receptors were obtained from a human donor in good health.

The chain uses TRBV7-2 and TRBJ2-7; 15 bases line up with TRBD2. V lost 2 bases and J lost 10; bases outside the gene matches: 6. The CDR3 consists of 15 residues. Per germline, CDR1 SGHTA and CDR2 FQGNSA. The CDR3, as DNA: TGTGCCAGCAGCTTAAGGGGACTAGCGGGAGGTGATCAGTACTTC. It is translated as CASSLRGLAGGDQYF. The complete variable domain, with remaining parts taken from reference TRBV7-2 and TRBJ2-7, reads GAGVSQSPSNKVTEKGKDVELRCDPISGHTALYWYRQSLGQGLEFLIYFQGNSAPDKSGLPSDRFSAERTGGSVSTLTIQRTQQEDSAVYLCASSLRGLAGGDQYFGPGTRLTVT.

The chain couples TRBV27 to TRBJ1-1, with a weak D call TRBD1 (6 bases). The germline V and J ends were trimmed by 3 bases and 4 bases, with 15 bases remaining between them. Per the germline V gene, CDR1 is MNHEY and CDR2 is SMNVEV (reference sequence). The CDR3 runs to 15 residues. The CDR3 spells CASSFVGGPGTEAFF. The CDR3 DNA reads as TGTGCCAGCAGTTTTGTGGGGGGGCCGGGCACTGAAGCTTTCTTT.

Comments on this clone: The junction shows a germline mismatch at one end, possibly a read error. CDR3 sequence (DNA): TGTGCCACCAGCAGAGATGGGCGGGCGACTTTT. This encodes CATSRDGRATF. The V and J genes are TRBV15 and TRBJ1-4; D is uncertain. In germline, CDR1 is LNHNV, CDR2 YYDKDF (reference sequence). The CDR3 length is 11 residues.

CDR3 nucleotide sequence: TGTGCCAGTAGCCGGACTAGCGGGACTATGGATACGCAGTATTTT. Its protein is CASSRTSGTMDTQYF. This chain uses TRBV19 with TRBJ2-3; 12 bases align to TRBD2. The germline V gene encodes CDR1 LNHDA and CDR2 SQIVND (reference sequence). V was pared by 6 bases and J by 6 bases, with 7 bases of the junction left unmatched. The CDR3 is 15 residues long.

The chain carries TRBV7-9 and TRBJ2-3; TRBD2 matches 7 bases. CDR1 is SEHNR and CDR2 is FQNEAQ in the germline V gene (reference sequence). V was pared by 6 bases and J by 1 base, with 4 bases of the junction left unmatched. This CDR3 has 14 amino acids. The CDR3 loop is CASSGTIRTDTQYF. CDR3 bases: TGTGCCAGCAGTGGGACTATCCGCACAGATACGCAGTATTTT.

In nucleotides, the CDR3 is TGTGCCAGCAGTGAAGCGCCGGGACAGGGGGCAATCTACGAGCAGTACTTC. It codes for CASSEAPGQGAIYEQYF. V is TRBV6-1 and J is TRBJ2-7; TRBD1 aligns across 12 bases. Trimming at V came to 0 bases and at J to 3 bases, leaving 6 bases not matched to a gene. Germline values: CDR1 MNHNS, CDR2 SASEGT. CDR3 length: 17 residues.

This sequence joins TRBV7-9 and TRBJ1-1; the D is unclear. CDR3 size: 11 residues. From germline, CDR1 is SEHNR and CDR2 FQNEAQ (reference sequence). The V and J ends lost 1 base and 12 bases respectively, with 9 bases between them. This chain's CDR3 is CASSLVGSTFF. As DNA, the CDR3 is TGTGCCAGCAGCTTAGTTGGGAGTACTTTCTTT.

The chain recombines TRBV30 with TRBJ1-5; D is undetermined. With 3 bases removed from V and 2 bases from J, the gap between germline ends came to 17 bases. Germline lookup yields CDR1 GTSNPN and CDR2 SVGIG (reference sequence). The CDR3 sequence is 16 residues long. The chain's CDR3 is CAWSPLGGLGNQPQHF. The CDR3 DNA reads TGTGCCTGGAGCCCCTTAGGAGGGCTGGGCAATCAGCCCCAGCATTTT.

The CDR3 nucleotides read TGTGCCAGCAGAACCGTCCCGGGACAGGGAGTTTACACAGATACGCAGTATTTT. It yields the protein CASRTVPGQGVYTDTQYF. This chain joins TRBV27 and TRBJ2-3, with TRBD1 identical over 9 bases. CDR1 is MNHEY and CDR2 is SMNVEV in the germline V gene (reference sequence). CDR3 length: 18 residues. The trim removed 6 bases at V and 2 bases at J, leaving 15 bases unmatched.

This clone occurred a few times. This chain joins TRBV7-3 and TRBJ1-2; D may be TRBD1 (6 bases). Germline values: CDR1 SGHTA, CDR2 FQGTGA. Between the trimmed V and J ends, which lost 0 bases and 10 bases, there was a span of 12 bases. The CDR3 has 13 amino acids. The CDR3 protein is CASSLTLGAPYTF. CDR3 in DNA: TGTGCCAGCAGCTTAACGCTGGGGGCCCCCTACACCTTC.